Here is one TCR beta chain with its context. No cognate antigen has been identified for it. Base qualities are not provided; no much larger clone lies one nucleotide away. The CDR3 numbers 13 residues from cysteine through phenylalanine. This entry keeps only the CDR3 DNA: 39 bases, framed from base 1. The trim is 0 bases for V and 3 bases for J, with a gap of 6 bases between the germline ends. Looking up the germline V gene yields CDR1 MNHEY and CDR2 SVGEGT. One collaborating source in Seattle enrolled patients during active infection and followed them longitudinally through the course of disease. Each collaborating institution followed its own protocols to collect whole blood in K2EDTA tubes. For TCRbeta analysis, collaborators shipped samples in one of three forms: frozen whole blood, isolated PBMCs, or DNA extracted from either of those sample types. The data originate from a study of blood T cell repertoires in COVID-19 (dated by TCRdb to the early 2020s). With regard to the full study: Samples covering the acute and convalescent phases of COVID-19 were provided by collaborators in the United States, Italy and Spain. The repertoires were released in a freely available public database meant as a resource for research on the immune response to SARS-CoV-2. The sample metadata nearly always contained a de-identified subject ID, COVID-19 status, age in years and sex. Where HLA class I and class II types were available, the types were taken from metadata supplied by the sample provider, not from assay-based typing. The samples were drawn from two sources: the first 160 participants of the ongoing ImmuneRACE study, and about 1,300 subjects contributed by 6 global collaborators. The material from the prospective study consisted of cDNA or gDNA derived from T cells, B-cell-depleted T cells, or PBMCs. Subjects who had been exposed to COVID-19, were actively infected with it, or had recovered from it provided the deeply sampled blood TCRbeta repertoires that made up the dataset. What the work shows at the level of the full study, not this receptor alone: Clinical and demographic metadata were provided uncurated, with the amount varying by source and participant.

TCRbeta CDR3 regions were amplified from genomic DNA using the immunoSEQ Assay, a bias-controlled multiplex PCR. Regarding the original processing steps: The number of nucleated cells in each sample was estimated by amplification of reference gene primers within the assay. To quantify the absolute abundance of each unique TCRbeta CDR3 rearrangement, sequence reads were collapsed and filtered. For each sample, productive Simpson clonality was calculated as the square root of Simpson's diversity index over productive rearrangements. The table was pulled from immuneACCESS by TCRdb, which kept in-frame rearrangements only. Such tables lose some clones; where checked, under half of the loss comes from unresolved V genes, and the rest has no known cause. That table supplies the V and J calls and clone size; D and trimming were determined from the DNA. The sample includes 150,000 to 200,000 clones, with roughly 79% observed a single time. Around 12% of the sample goes to the ten largest clones.

This sequence originates from a woman older than 75 with COVID-19, enrolled during active disease. The V gene is TRBV6-2 or TRBV6-3 and the J gene is TRBJ2-7; the D gene is unclear. The sample taken for sequencing was peripheral blood. The CDR3 region reads CASSYSPVYEQYF. The DNA is TGTGCCAGCAGTTACTCGCCAGTCTACGAGCAGTACTTC.